These 20 T cell receptor beta chains share one sample of origin, sequenced in a study of CD8 T cell repertoires and HIV-1 epitope variants. Libraries were prepared by immunoSEQ multiplex PCR; TCRdb keeps only in-frame clonotypes and omits some of them. The profile covers 4,700 or so clones, with roughly 72% appearing a single time and 40% to 45% taken by the ten largest. These receptors lack a known antigen. Source material: cultured CD8+ T cells derived from PBMCs. The receptors derive from a male donor with HIV.

The rearrangement joins TRBV4-1 to TRBJ2-3, with 7 bases aligning to TRBD1. Germline CDR1 and CDR2: MGHRA and YSYEKL. V shed 4 bases and J 0 bases; nucleotides not matched to a gene: 13. This CDR3 contains 18 residues. In DNA form, the CDR3 reads TGCGCCAGCAGCCCGGGGACAGATCCGAAACCTAGCACAGATACGCAGTATTTT. This codes for CASSPGTDPKPSTDTQYF.

The chain employs TRBV4-3 and TRBJ1-5; D ambiguous. CDR3 length: 14 residues. Germline CDR1 is LGHNA and CDR2 is YSLEER. The ends were cut back, 0 bases at V and 7 bases at J, with 10 bases in the middle. The DNA of the CDR3 is TGCGCCAGCAGCCAAGAGGTAGGTCTGCAGCCCCAGCATTTT. This translates into CASSQEVGLQPQHF.

J is TRBJ1-5 and V is TRBV6-5; the D gene is possibly TRBD1 (5 bases). Germline V gene lookup returns CDR1 MNHEY and CDR2 SVGAGI. This CDR3 comprises 13 residues. Trimming stripped 6 bases from V and 5 bases from J, with 11 bases between. The CDR3 DNA sequence: TGTGCCAGCAGCCTCAGGGATGATCAGCCCCAGCATTTT. As protein: CASSLRDDQPQHF.

The chain joins TRBV30 to TRBJ1-2, with unresolved D. V was cut by 0 bases and J by 8 bases, with 10 bases left in between. Per germline, CDR1 GTSNPN and CDR2 SVGIG (reference sequence). The CDR3 is 12 residues long. In nucleotides, the CDR3 is TGTGCCTGGAGTGTACCCCCGCAGGGCTACACCTTC. It yields the protein CAWSVPPQGYTF.

The chain employs TRBV4-2 and TRBJ1-1; maybe TRBD1 (5 bases). Germline V gene lookup returns CDR1 LGHNA and CDR2 YNFKEQ. The CDR3 sequence is 15 residues long. Trimming left V 1 base short and J 6 bases short, with 15 bases between. The CDR3: CASSQVEGSIAEAFF. CDR3 nucleotides: TGTGCCAGCAGCCAAGTGGAGGGGAGTATCGCTGAAGCTTTCTTT.

This clone was seen a few times. V gene TRBV15 combines with J gene TRBJ1-1, with D possibly matching TRBD1 (6 bases). The CDR3 is made up of 14 amino acids. CDR1 LNHNV and CDR2 YYDKDF come from the germline V gene (reference sequence). With 0 bases removed from V and 6 bases from J, the gap between germline ends came to 11 bases. CDR3 bases: TGTGCCACCAGCAGAGATCGGGACATCTCTGAAGCTTTCTTT. Translating gives CATSRDRDISEAFF.

This sequence joins TRBV28 and TRBJ2-7; 16 bases fit TRBD2. The CDR3 has 20 amino acids. J gave up 3 bases and V 4 bases, and 15 bases lay outside the gene matches. In germline, CDR1 is MDHEN, CDR2 SYDVKM. Here the CDR3 DNA reads TGTGCCAGCAGTTCGGGACTAGCGGGAGGGCCAAATGTCGGATACTACGAGCAGTACTTC. It specifies CASSSGLAGGPNVGYYEQYF.

The chain employs TRBV4-2 and TRBJ2-1; the match to TRBD1 covers 7 bases. Germline V gene lookup returns CDR1 LGHNA and CDR2 YNFKEQ. The CDR3 has 17 amino acids. Trimming took 0 bases from V and 2 from J; bases not matched to a gene: 7. The CDR3 DNA reads as TGTGCCAGCAGCCAAGATCCAGGGCAGGGGGCCTACAATGAGCAGTTCTTC. Translating gives CASSQDPGQGAYNEQFF.

This clone was picked up one time. The chain couples TRBV19 to TRBJ2-1; 8 bases map to TRBD1. V lost 7 bases, J lost 2 bases, and 13 bases stayed unmatched. CDR1 is LNHDA, CDR2 SQIVND, per germline (reference sequence). This CDR3 has 17 residues. The CDR3 coding sequence is TGTGCCAGTACCCCCGAAATGACAGGGGTCACCTACAATGAGCAGTTCTTC. The encoded protein is CASTPEMTGVTYNEQFF.

The J gene is TRBJ2-2, the V gene TRBV13; D is unclear. This CDR3 spans 11 amino acids. Germline CDR1 is PRHDT and CDR2 is FYEKMQ (reference sequence). The V end lost 1 base, the J end lost 8 bases, and 2 bases lay between the germline ends. Written as DNA, the CDR3 is TGTGCCAGCAGCTTAGAGGGGGAGCTGTTTTTT. This codes for CASSLEGELFF.

This clone has more than one count but fewer than ten. The rearrangement links TRBV28 to TRBJ2-7; TRBD1 might be the D (5 bases). The CDR3 consists of 17 residues. Trimming removed 3 bases at V and 0 bases at J, with 18 bases between. Germline V lookup: CDR1 MDHEN, CDR2 SYDVKM. CDR3 sequence (DNA): TGTGCCAGCAGTTTCGGTACCGAAGGGGTCGACTCCTACGAGCAGTACTTC. Translation gives CASSFGTEGVDSYEQYF.

The chain recombines TRBV9 with TRBJ2-5, with D perhaps TRBD2 (6 bases). V lost 0 bases, J lost 2 bases, and 11 bases lay in between. This CDR3 has 15 amino acids. The germline CDR1 and CDR2 sequences are SGDLS and YYNGEE. The CDR3 protein is CASSVAAGLQETQYF. The DNA for the CDR3 is TGTGCCAGCAGCGTAGCTGCGGGGCTACAAGAGACCCAGTACTTC.

The rearrangement links TRBV6-5 to TRBJ1-2; D is unclear. CDR3 length: 13 residues. Trimming cost V 10 bases and J 4 bases, with 16 bases left between them. Per germline, CDR1 MNHEY and CDR2 SVGAGI. The DNA of the CDR3 is TGTGCCACATTTGAAGGGAACCTCTATGGCTACACCTTC. This translates into CATFEGNLYGYTF.

This clone counts as medium-sized. This sequence joins TRBV29-1 and TRBJ2-2; no definite D call. There are 12 residues in the CDR3. Trimming removed 6 bases at V and 4 bases at J, with 9 bases between. Germline V gives CDR1 SQVTM, CDR2 ANQGSEA. For the CDR3, the DNA is TGCAGCGTCTTGAAGGGCACCGGGGAGCTGTTTTTT. Its protein is CSVLKGTGELFF.

This rearrangement joins TRBV5-1 to TRBJ2-7, with D possibly called TRBD1 or TRBD2 (5 bases each). V was pared by 0 bases and J by 4 bases, with 8 bases between. CDR1 and CDR2 (germline): SGHRS, YFSETQ. The CDR3 extends over 13 amino acids. The CDR3 nucleotides read TGCGCCAGCAGCTTGGCGGGGCTGTACGAGCAGTACTTC. Translated: CASSLAGLYEQYF.

This clone was picked up a small number of times. The rearrangement joins TRBV9 to TRBJ2-2; the D is unclear. The germline V gene encodes CDR1 SGDLS and CDR2 YYNGEE. V was clipped by 7 bases and J by 1 base, with 14 bases between them. CDR3 length equals 15 residues. The CDR3 DNA reads TGTGCCAGCTCGGAAGGGTTCTGGAACACCGGGGAGCTGTTTTTT. It encodes CASSEGFWNTGELFF.

This clone has only a few counts. This chain joins TRBV7-9 and TRBJ2-7, with 7 bases aligning to TRBD1. Germline CDR1 SEHNR, CDR2 FQNEAQ (reference sequence). Trimming took 5 bases from V and 0 from J; bases not matched to a gene: 19. This CDR3 contains 19 residues. CDR3 in amino acids: CASSPMPFTGTASSYEQYF. The CDR3, as DNA: TGTGCCAGCAGCCCCATGCCTTTTACCGGGACAGCCTCCTCCTACGAGCAGTACTTC.

The chain couples TRBV5-6 to TRBJ1-1; D remains ambiguous. CDR3 length: 11 amino acids. Trimming took off 4 bases at V and 6 bases at J, with 7 bases between the two ends. Germline V gene sequence: CDR1 SGHDT, CDR2 YYEEEE. The CDR3 is CASSLLAEAFF. The CDR3 DNA reads as TGTGCCAGCAGCCTCCTTGCTGAAGCTTTCTTT.

J is TRBJ2-1 and V is TRBV7-2, with a possible D match to TRBD2 (6 bases). The CDR3 totals 18 residues. V was shortened by 1 base and J by 0 bases, with 16 bases between the two germline ends. Germline CDR1 SGHTA, CDR2 FQGNSA. The CDR3 here is CASSLEGVAAYSYNEQFF. The CDR3 DNA is TGTGCCAGCAGCTTAGAAGGGGTAGCGGCATACTCCTACAATGAGCAGTTCTTC.

The rearrangement joins TRBV5-4 to TRBJ1-1, with 7 bases identical to TRBD1. Germline V gene sequence: CDR1 SGHNT, CDR2 YYREEE (reference sequence). The CDR3 has 13 amino acids. The junction had 4 bases not matched to a gene; V was cut back by 4 bases and J by 4 bases. The CDR3 DNA is TGTGCCAGCAGCCAGCAGGGGGGCACTGAAGCTTTCTTT. It codes for CASSQQGGTEAFF.